This T cell receptor (beta chain) is from a study of vaccination effects on CD4 cells after COVID-19. Note on this clone: Its target is unknown.

The germline V and J ends were trimmed by 7 bases and 7 bases, with 16 bases remaining between them. The V gene's germline CDR1 is SNHLY and CDR2 FYNNEI. This CDR3 contains 13 residues. It was after around eleven days of culture that CD4+ T cells were isolated. Each participant was administered two doses of either the BNT162b2 or the mRNA-1273 vaccine. Sequencing was performed with immunoSEQ multiplex PCR; in TCRdb, only in-frame clones are kept and a portion is missing. The table lists about 39,000 clones, about 63% of them singletons. This specimen was CD4+ T cells from PBMCs cultured without peptide, taken after COVID-19 vaccination. This chain links TRBV2 with TRBJ1-2; D is possibly TRBD1 (5 bases). The clonotype was recovered from a human donor who received a COVID-19 vaccine. As DNA, the CDR3 is TGTGCCAGCACGTCGCAGGGTTTGGGTGGCTACACCTTC. It specifies CASTSQGLGGYTF.